This entry describes one T cell receptor (beta chain). Its antigen is currently not known. Per-nucleotide qualities are absent, and no much larger clonotype sits a single base away. This entry is derived from a study of cytomegalovirus exposure and HLA in healthy donors (dated by TCRdb to the late 2010s). Concerning the study at large: In an earlier analysis of approximately 500 of the donors, less than 350 Gb of sequence data and 117 million unique TCR beta sequences from about 180 million T cells were reported. In addition to the first cohort of hundreds of subjects, a separate validation cohort of approximately 130 different subjects was used. Roughly five DR-DQ haplotypes were handled as single units for association and clustering because linkage in the cohort was strong. Typing coverage varied by locus: roughly 620-640 donors for A, B, C, DRB1 and DQB1; approximately 500 for DQA1; around 610 for DPA1; fewer than 480 for DPB1. High-throughput TCR immunosequencing, statistical association of individual TCRs with disease status, and machine learning were combined to predict cytomegalovirus infection status. Donor age, sex, ethnicity and CMV serostatus were collected together with the repertoire data. The study was designed to test whether signatures of past pathogen exposure could be identified by cataloging public T cell receptors. Among almost 400 genotyped donors of the cohort, an average of approximately 240,000 unique TCR beta nucleotide sequences were sequenced per donor, roughly 20% of them non-productive. All discovery cohort repertoires had been generated using a single sequencing platform. Rather than using new phenotypic data, the later analysis identified candidate immune exposures from TCR beta sequences and from how often those sequences occurred across donors. The study used immunosequencing to profile the T cell repertoires of approximately 630 subjects and linked those repertoires to cytomegalovirus serostatus. Genome-wide SNP genotypes for about three fifths of the roughly 700 donors were used in a later genetic analysis, which treated that subset as a discovery cohort. An earlier analysis of around 580 of the donors used high-throughput TCR beta sequencing to judge whether each TCR beta V gene segment behaved as functional or pseudogenic. A later analysis re-analyzed previously published TCR beta repertoires from approximately 670 donors and added high-resolution HLA genotyping to study TCR occurrence patterns. The genetic ancestry cluster associated with self-reported Caucasian donors included roughly four fifths of the roughly 410 genotyped donors. HLA typing covered class I and class II loci at four-digit resolution. About 330 gigabases of sequencing data and around 90 million unique TCR sequences made up an early release that covered under 750 HLA-typed donors.

The library was built by means of the immunoSEQ multiplex PCR assay. The multiplex PCR relied on a mix of 60 forward primers for TCR Vbeta segments and 13 reverse primers for TCR Jbeta segments. The CDR3 region of rearranged TCR beta genes was amplified from genomic DNA with a multiplex PCR assay. The amplified TCR beta libraries were sequenced on the Illumina HiSeq System as 87-base-pair reads. The authors' pipeline ran thus. A later analysis counted approximately 76 million unique TCR beta chains across the 666 repertoires, and 10 million to 12 million of these chains were shared by at least two donors. A nearest-neighbor algorithm error-corrected the raw reads and collapsed the reads into unique sequences, merging closely related sequences to remove PCR and sequencing errors. CDR3 sequences were aligned to IMGT reference sequences to assign V, D and J gene segments. For a sequence to be retained, a match of at least six nucleotides to both a V gene segment and a J gene segment was required. A rearrangement counted as productive if the CDR3 had no stop codons and remained in frame with V and J, and every other rearrangement counted as non-productive. CDR3 was defined according to IMGT convention as the region running from the second conserved V-encoded cysteine to the conserved J-encoded phenylalanine. The earlier analysis of about 640 of the donors excluded any sequence lacking an unambiguous match to a single V gene segment. An earlier analysis of several hundred of the donors called V segments functional above 56.7% productive rearrangements and segregating when the between-donor standard deviation exceeded 5%. To diagnose cytomegalovirus status from the catalog of TCR beta chain sequences, a statistical classification framework was built. V and J gene assignment, in a later analysis, came from comparing TCR nucleotide sequences with IMGT/GENE-DB human TR gene sequences. A later analysis assigned CDR3 sequences and most-parsimonious VDJ recombination scenarios with the TCRdist pipeline. A later analysis defined each TCR beta chain by its CDR3 amino acid sequence plus V-gene family, and excluded reads lacking a unique V-gene family. A later analysis removed roughly 590 highly shared, low-generation-probability nucleotide sequences to deal with suspected cross-contamination and a sequencing artifact. A later analysis calculated a clonal expansion index for each public chain from normalized within-repertoire ranks of inferred template counts. In a later analysis, generation probabilities were computed using a VDJ recombination model fitted to out-of-frame rearrangements, and the results were checked against IGoR. A later analysis scored TCR-TCR, TCR-HLA and TCR-CMV co-occurrence with hypergeometric tests, applying a repertoire-size bias correction to TCR pairs. In a later analysis, false discovery rates were estimated by permuting HLA or CMV assignments 20 times. In a later analysis, co-occurring TCRs were grouped using DBSCAN, with TCRdist sequence similarity added in when clustering inside HLA-allele-positive subsets. For co-occurrence clustering, repertoires with fewer than 30,000 or more than 120,000 public chains were excluded, along with five repertoires with anomalous nucleotide sharing. Drawn from immuneACCESS, this table holds only the in-frame rearrangements with V and J called that TCRdb kept. Clones are partly lost; checked studies trace under half to an unresolved V gene and leave the rest unexplained. The V and J calls and the clone size are those of that table, but D and trimming were determined from the DNA. The table for this sample lists about 110,000 clones; approximately 69% of them were counted only once. Around 3.5% of the sample is taken by the ten largest.

The paper's findings and limits, for the study overall: Because HLA typing was unavailable for some donors at each locus, only the typed subset was used in association tests. According to a later genetic analysis, donors in an Asian-associated ancestry cluster had fewer N-insertions in productive TCRs than the approximately 630-donor mean. The only immune exposure information available for the cohort was CMV serostatus. Sequencing depth was assumed to be roughly uniform across donors in the presence/absence analyses, though that assumption may not hold. The study gave a list of around 170 TCR beta chains associated with cytomegalovirus. Three of the identified cytomegalovirus-associated TCR beta chains were confirmed in vitro to be specific for cytomegalovirus antigens. Correlated functional status among segregating V segments might reflect linkage disequilibrium, but an unknown experimental factor could not be ruled out. A further reported finding was that TCR beta sequences accurately predicted the HLA-A and HLA-B alleles for most subjects in the first cohort. In a later analysis, 15,000 to 20,000 TCR beta sequences were associated with specific HLA alleles at a false discovery rate of 0.05. It was suggested by the authors that the approach could potentially be generalized to other disease states and immunological phenotypes. In this cohort, only TCR beta chains were sequenced, and detectable features were limited by the absence of alpha or paired-chain data. Broadly in line with IMGT annotations, most TCR beta V segments showed up in productive rearrangements about 87% or about 30% of the time in an earlier analysis of around 550 of the donors. V-gene and J-gene trimming of TCR beta chains was associated with a missense DCLRE1C variant in a later genetic analysis, and the association was replicated in an independent cohort. In a later analysis, most CMV-associated TCR beta chains were found to appear HLA-restricted, with HLA associations seemingly driven largely by CMV exposure. According to a later analysis, TCR association rates differed among HLA loci, with DRB1 alleles showing the most associated TCRs and HLA-C alleles showing the fewest. Compared with equally common non-associated chains, HLA-associated TCR beta chains in a later analysis were more clonally expanded and had lower generation probabilities. According to a later analysis, parvovirus B19, influenza, CMV and Epstein-Barr virus appeared linked to several top co-occurrence clusters. Most TCR sequences were observed very rarely across donors, whereas some public TCRs were present in many individuals. A group of highly shared sequence variants was considered likely to be a technical artifact of the sequencing pipeline. Because counts were too low, seventeen rarely observed V segments, including chromosome 9 orphons, were left out of the earlier analysis of a few hundred of the donors. The classifier was reported to diagnose cytomegalovirus status with high specificity and sensitivity in both the original and validation cohorts. When HLA alleles, especially DR and DQ, strongly co-occurred, TCR associations were difficult to assign to individual alleles.

In total, 600 or so healthy bone marrow donors made up the cohort. Cohort members were all nominally healthy when sampled, although unrecorded immune exposures were likely present. The donor tested CMV seronegative, placing the donor among the approximately 400 seronegative members of the cohort. A peripheral blood sample was collected from each donor, and TCR beta sequencing was performed on peripheral blood mononuclear cells. The Qiagen DNeasy Blood Extraction Kit was used to extract genomic DNA from the blood cell samples. The source is a man younger than 40 in good health and CMV-seronegative. The specimen was PBMCs.

The CDR3 region: CASSLGNQGEKLFF. The DNA is as follows: TGCGCCAGCAGCTTGGGTAACCAGGGTGAAAAACTGTTTTTT. The chain links TRBV5-1 with TRBJ1-4, and perhaps TRBD1 as D gene, on 5 matching bases. Inclusive of the bounding cysteine and phenylalanine, the CDR3 is 14 residues long. The DNA shown is the 42-base CDR3, in frame from base 1. Deletion took 0 bases off V and 7 bases off J, with a span of 10 bases between the germline ends. Looking up the germline V gene yields CDR1 SGHRS and CDR2 YFSETQ.